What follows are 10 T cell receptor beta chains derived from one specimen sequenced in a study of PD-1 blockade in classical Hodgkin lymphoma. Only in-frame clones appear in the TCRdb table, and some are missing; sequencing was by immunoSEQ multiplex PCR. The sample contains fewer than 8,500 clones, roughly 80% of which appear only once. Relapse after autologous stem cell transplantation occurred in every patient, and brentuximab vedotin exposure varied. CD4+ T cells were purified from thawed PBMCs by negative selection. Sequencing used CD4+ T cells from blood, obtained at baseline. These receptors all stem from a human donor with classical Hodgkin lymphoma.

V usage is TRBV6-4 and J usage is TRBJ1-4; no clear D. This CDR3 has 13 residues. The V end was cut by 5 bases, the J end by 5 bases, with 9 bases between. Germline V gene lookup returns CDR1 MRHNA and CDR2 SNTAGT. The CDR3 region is CASSSPPNEKLFF. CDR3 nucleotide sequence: TGTGCCAGCAGTTCCCCACCGAATGAAAAACTGTTTTTT.

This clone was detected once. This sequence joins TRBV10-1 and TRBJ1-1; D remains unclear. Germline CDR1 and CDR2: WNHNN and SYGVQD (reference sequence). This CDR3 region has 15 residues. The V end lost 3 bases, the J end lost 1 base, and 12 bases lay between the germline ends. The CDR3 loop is CASSDYMFGNTEAFF. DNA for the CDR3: TGCGCCAGCAGTGACTATATGTTTGGGAACACTGAAGCTTTCTTT.

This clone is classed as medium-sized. For the CDR3, the DNA is TGTGCCAGCAGCTTAGACTCGGGAGGGCCCTACGAGCAGTACTTC. It specifies CASSLDSGGPYEQYF. This chain connects TRBV7-2 to TRBJ2-7, with 8 bases fitting TRBD2. Trimming took 1 base from V and 2 from J; bases not matched to a gene: 4. Per the germline V gene, CDR1 is SGHTA and CDR2 is FQGNSA. This CDR3 region has 15 residues.

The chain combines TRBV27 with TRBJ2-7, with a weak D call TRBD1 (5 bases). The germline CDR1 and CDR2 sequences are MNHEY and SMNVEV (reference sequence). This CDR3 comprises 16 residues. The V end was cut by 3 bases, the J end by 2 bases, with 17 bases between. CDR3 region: CASSFSQGSRPYEQYF. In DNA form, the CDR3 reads TGTGCCAGCAGTTTTTCGCAGGGTTCCCGACCCTACGAGCAGTACTTC.

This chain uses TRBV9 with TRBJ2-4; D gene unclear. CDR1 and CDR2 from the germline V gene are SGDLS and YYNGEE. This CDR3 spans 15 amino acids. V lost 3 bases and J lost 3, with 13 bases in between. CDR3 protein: CASSASWDNKNIQYF. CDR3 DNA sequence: TGTGCCAGCAGCGCCTCATGGGATAACAAAAACATTCAGTACTTC.

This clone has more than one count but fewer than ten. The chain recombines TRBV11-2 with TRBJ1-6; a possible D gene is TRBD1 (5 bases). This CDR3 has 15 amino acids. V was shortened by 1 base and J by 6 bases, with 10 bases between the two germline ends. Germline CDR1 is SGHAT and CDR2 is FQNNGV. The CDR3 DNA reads TGTGCCAGCAGCTTAGGGGGACTGCCTAATTCACCCCTCCACTTT. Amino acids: CASSLGGLPNSPLHF.

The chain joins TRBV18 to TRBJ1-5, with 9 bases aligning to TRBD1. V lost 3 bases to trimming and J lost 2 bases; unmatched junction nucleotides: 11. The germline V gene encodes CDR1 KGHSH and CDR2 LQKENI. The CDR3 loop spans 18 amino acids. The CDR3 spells CASSPIPIQGAGNQPQHF. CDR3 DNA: TGTGCCAGCTCACCGATTCCAATACAGGGGGCCGGCAATCAGCCCCAGCATTTT. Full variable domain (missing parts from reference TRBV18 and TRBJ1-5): NAGVMQNPRHLVRRRGQEARLRCSPMKGHSHVYWYRQLPEEGLKFMVYLQKENIIDESGMPKERFSAEFPKEGPSILRIQQVVRGDSAAYFCASSPIPIQGAGNQPQHFGDGTRLSIL.

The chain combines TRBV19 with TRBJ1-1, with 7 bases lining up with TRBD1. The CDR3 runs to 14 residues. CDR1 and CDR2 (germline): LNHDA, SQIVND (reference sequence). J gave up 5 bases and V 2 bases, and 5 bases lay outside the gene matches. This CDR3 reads CASSIQQGWTEAFF. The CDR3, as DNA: TGTGCCAGTAGTATACAACAGGGGTGGACTGAAGCTTTCTTT. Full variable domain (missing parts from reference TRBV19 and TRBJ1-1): DGGITQSPKYLFRKEGQNVTLSCEQNLNHDAMYWYRQDPGQGLRLIYYSQIVNDFQKGDIAEGYSVSREKKESFPLTVTSAQKNPTAFYLCASSIQQGWTEAFFGQGTRLTVV.

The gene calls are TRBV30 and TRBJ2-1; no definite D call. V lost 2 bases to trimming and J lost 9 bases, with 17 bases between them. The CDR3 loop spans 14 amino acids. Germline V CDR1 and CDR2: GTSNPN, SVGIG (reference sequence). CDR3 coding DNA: TGTGCCTGGAGTCTATCGTATTGGCTGACTGAGCAGTTCTTC. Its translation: CAWSLSYWLTEQFF.

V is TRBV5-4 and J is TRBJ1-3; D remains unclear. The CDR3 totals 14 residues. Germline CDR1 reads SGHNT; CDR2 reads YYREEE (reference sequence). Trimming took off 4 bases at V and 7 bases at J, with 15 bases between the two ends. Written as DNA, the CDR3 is TGTGCCAGCAGCAACCGGGGAGAAATGAACACCATATATTTT. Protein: CASSNRGEMNTIYF. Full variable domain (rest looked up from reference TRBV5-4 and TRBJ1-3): ETGVTQSPTHLIKTRGQQVTLRCSSQSGHNTVSWYQQALGQGPQFIFQYYREEENGRGNFPPRFSGLQFPNYSSELNVNALELDDSALYLCASSNRGEMNTIYFGEGSWLTVV.